This T cell receptor (beta chain) was documented in a study of OX40 agonist ivuxolimab in advanced cancers. CDR1 and CDR2 (germline): LGHNA, YNFKEQ. The length of the CDR3 is 14 residues. V was cut by 0 bases and J by 1 base, with 6 bases left in between. Notes on this clone: In the same sample, other DNA sequences code for this CDR3.

Method: immunoSEQ multiplex PCR; TCRdb's copy keeps in-frame clones and lacks some. The sample lists about 64,000 clones; over 80% were seen once. The receptor was isolated from an adult with an advanced solid tumor such as melanoma, head and neck, liver or kidney cancer. The V gene is TRBV4-2, the J gene TRBJ2-5; no definite D call. Sequencing used CD4+ or CD8+ T cells sorted from blood, obtained in a trial of the OX40 agonist ivuxolimab. CDR3 sequence reads: CASSQDTAQETQYF. The DNA of the CDR3 is TGTGCCAGCAGCCAAGATACGGCCCAAGAGACCCAGTACTTC.